The 26 T cell receptor beta chains below all came from one sample that was sequenced in a study of spatial heterogeneity in lung cancer. Findings of the study overall: One measure, the expanded intratumoral alpha and beta TCR count, tracked tumor mutation counts.

Stated time point: sample taken at primary tumor resection. Each CDR3 protein is one row after TCRdb ran MiXCR on the 5' RACE reads. Of fewer than 15,000 distinct CDR3 sequences listed, about 5% were seen once; the top ten hold roughly 10%. These TCRs are of unknown antigen specificity. Sequenced material: lung tumor tissue, taken at surgery. The receptors shown here come from a female donor with early-stage non-small cell lung cancer.

This clonotype was detected many times. The gene calls are TRBV24-1 and TRBJ2-7; perhaps TRBD1 as D (5 bases). The V end was cut by 5 bases, the J end by 3 bases, with 13 bases between. The V gene's germline CDR1 is KGHDR and CDR2 SFDVKD. This CDR3 has 14 residues. The DNA for the CDR3 is TGTGCCACCAGTGTCGGACATCCTAACTACGAGCAGTACTTC. This codes for CATSVGHPNYEQYF.

Only a few counts were recorded for this clonotype. V and J are TRBV5-1 and TRBJ2-3, with TRBD1 identical over 7 bases. Trimming cost V 7 bases and J 1 base; bases outside gene matches: 6. Germline V lookup: CDR1 SGHRS, CDR2 YFSETQ. The CDR3 runs 14 residues. CDR3 sequence: CASDATGGTDTQYF. Written as DNA, the CDR3 is TGCGCCAGCGACGCTACAGGGGGCACAGATACGCAGTATTTT.

Ten or more counts support this clonotype. This chain links TRBV7-9 with TRBJ2-1, with TRBD1 matching 7 bases. Germline assignment: CDR1 SEHNR and CDR2 FQNEAQ (reference sequence). The V and J ends lost 0 bases and 4 bases, in that order; junction bases with no gene match: 3. The CDR3 is 15 amino acids. CDR3 nucleotide sequence: TGTGCCAGCAGCTTAGCACAGGGGCGGTACAATGAGCAGTTCTTC. Protein sequence: CASSLAQGRYNEQFF.

This clonotype was recorded at least ten times. V gene TRBV3-1 combines with J gene TRBJ2-2; the match to TRBD1 covers 8 bases. The junction had 6 bases not matched to a gene; V was cut back by 8 bases and J by 4 bases. Germline CDR1 and CDR2: LGHDT and YNNKEL (reference sequence). The CDR3 runs 14 residues. The CDR3 DNA reads as TGTGCCAGCCGACAGGGGCTAGGCACCGGGGAGCTGTTTTTT. Amino acid sequence: CASRQGLGTGELFF.

Ten or more counts support this clonotype. This chain connects TRBV7-2 to TRBJ2-7; D unresolved. This CDR3 region has 11 residues. Trimming left V 4 bases short and J 9 bases short, with 10 bases between. CDR1 and CDR2 from the germline V gene are SGHTA and FQGNSA. CDR3 sequence (DNA): TGTGCCAGCAGCTCCCGGGCTGGGCAGTACTTC. This gives the protein CASSSRAGQYF.

This clonotype was counted many times. The V and J genes are TRBV20-1 and TRBJ2-2; 8 bases are a match to TRBD2. The V and J ends lost 3 bases and 6 bases, in that order; junction bases with no gene match: 0. Germline V gene sequence: CDR1 DFQATT, CDR2 SNEGSKA (reference sequence). The CDR3 spans 12 residues. CDR3 DNA: TGCAGTGCTAGCGGGGGGGCCGGGGAGCTGTTTTTT. Amino acid sequence: CSASGGAGELFF.

By sample fraction, this clonotype is medium-sized (0.01 to 0.1%). CDR3 protein: CASSLVRQTYNEQFF. The CDR3 DNA reads TGTGCCAGCAGTTTGGTGAGACAGACGTACAATGAGCAGTTCTTC. This sequence joins TRBV12-3 or TRBV12-4 and TRBJ2-1; maybe TRBD1 (5 bases). V gave up 3 bases and J gave up 4 bases, with 13 bases separating them. This CDR3 contains 15 residues.

This clonotype is medium-sized (0.01 to 0.1%) by share. The chain is built from TRBV3-1 and TRBJ2-1; TRBD2 agrees at 11 bases. Germline CDR1 is LGHDT and CDR2 is YNNKEL (reference sequence). The CDR3 is 16 residues long. V dropped 1 base and J dropped 9; count of bases not matched to a gene: 8. The CDR3 sequence is CASSQGLSGGALEQFF. The CDR3 DNA sequence: TGTGCCAGCAGCCAAGGCCTTAGCGGGGGGGCCCTTGAGCAGTTCTTC.

This clonotype was found many times. V usage is TRBV12-3 or TRBV12-4 and J usage is TRBJ1-5; no clear D. V lost 5 bases to trimming and J lost 6 bases, with 11 bases between them. The CDR3 has 13 residues. CDR3 nucleotide sequence: TGTGCCAGCAGTCCAACTTGGACTCAGCCCCAGCATTTT. Protein product: CASSPTWTQPQHF.

This clonotype was counted at least ten times. The genes are TRBV13 and TRBJ2-7; a possible D gene is TRBD2 (6 bases). V lost 5 bases and J 3 bases, leaving 17 bases between the germline ends. The CDR3 totals 15 residues. Germline V gives CDR1 PRHDT, CDR2 FYEKMQ (reference sequence). CDR3 in DNA: TGTGCCAGCAGCCCCGCAGGGCAGGGAGGCTACGAGCAGTACTTC. It translates to CASSPAGQGGYEQYF.

This clonotype was observed many times. The genes are TRBV20-1 and TRBJ2-2, with TRBD1 as a possible D gene (5 bases). The V and J ends lost 3 bases and 0 bases respectively, with 8 bases between them. The length of the CDR3 is 14 residues. Germline CDR1 is DFQATT and CDR2 is SNEGSKA (reference sequence). The DNA of the CDR3 is TGCAGTGCTAGGTACAGGACGAACACCGGGGAGCTGTTTTTT. Its translation is CSARYRTNTGELFF.

The chain couples TRBV3-1 to TRBJ2-2, with D maybe TRBD1 (5 bases). Trimming took off 4 bases at V and 6 bases at J, with 12 bases between the two ends. The V gene's germline CDR1 is LGHDT and CDR2 YNNKEL (reference sequence). The CDR3 consists of 14 residues. The DNA of the CDR3 is TGTGCCAGCAGCCGGGGCAGGGCATCCGGGGAGCTGTTTTTT. The encoded protein is CASSRGRASGELFF.

This clonotype was picked up many times. The V call is TRBV4-1, the J call TRBJ2-1; 10 bases fit TRBD1. CDR3 length: 17 amino acids. Germline CDR1 is MGHRA and CDR2 is YSYEKL. The junction had 6 bases not matched to a gene; V was cut back by 2 bases and J by 2 bases. The CDR3, as DNA: TGCGCCAGCAGCCAACAAATGACAGGGGGCGCCTACAATGAGCAGTTCTTC. Translating gives CASSQQMTGGAYNEQFF.

This clonotype was seen many times. The junction shows a germline mismatch at one end, possibly a read error. The CDR3 region has the DNA TGTGCCAGCAGTTTCCCCTCGACAGGGGGCTCCCATAATTCACCCCTCCACTTT. Translating it yields CASSFPSTGGSHNSPLHF. The rearrangement links TRBV6-6 to TRBJ1-6, with 10 positions matching TRBD1. This CDR3 comprises 18 residues. Germline V gene data show CDR1 as MNHNY and CDR2 as SVGAGI (reference sequence).

This clonotype has a count of ten or more. The chain combines TRBV3-1 with TRBJ2-5; TRBD2 agrees at 8 bases. CDR3 length: 15 residues. The V gene end was trimmed by 4 bases and the J gene end by 2 bases; junction bases not matched to a gene: 6. CDR1 and CDR2 (germline): LGHDT, YNNKEL (reference sequence). This chain's CDR3 is CASSPRLAWQETQYF. The CDR3 region has the DNA TGTGCCAGCAGCCCCAGACTAGCGTGGCAAGAGACCCAGTACTTC.

In its sample, this clonotype was seen many times. The chain employs TRBV6-5 and TRBJ2-7; possibly TRBD1 or TRBD2 for D (7 bases each). Trimming stripped 5 bases from V and 3 bases from J, with 14 bases between. Germline V lookup: CDR1 MNHEY, CDR2 SVGAGI. The CDR3 contains 14 residues. CDR3 residues: CASSQQGRDYEQYF. The CDR3 DNA reads as TGTGCCAGCAGTCAACAGGGGAGGGACTACGAGCAGTACTTC.

In its sample, this clonotype was seen many times. This chain links TRBV4-1 with TRBJ1-1; D uncertain. V lost 0 bases and J 3 bases, leaving 11 bases between the germline ends. Germline CDR1 MGHRA, CDR2 YSYEKL. The CDR3 is made up of 15 amino acids. Here the CDR3 DNA reads TGCGCCAGCAGCCAAGATCGCCGGGCCCACACTGAAGCTTTCTTT. Translated, it gives CASSQDRRAHTEAFF.

This clonotype has a count of ten or more. J is TRBJ1-1 and V is TRBV30, with D maybe TRBD1 (5 bases). Trimming stripped 0 bases from V and 4 bases from J, with 12 bases between. The CDR3 spans 14 residues. The V gene's germline CDR1 is GTSNPN and CDR2 SVGIG (reference sequence). CDR3 residues: CAWSVGAWITEAFF. DNA of the CDR3: TGTGCCTGGAGTGTAGGGGCTTGGATCACTGAAGCTTTCTTT.

The gene calls are TRBV15 and TRBJ2-1; D perhaps matches TRBD2 (5 bases). This CDR3 is built from 14 residues. Germline CDR1 reads LNHNV; CDR2 reads YYDKDF (reference sequence). Trimming shortened V by 1 base and J by 5 bases, and 9 bases separated the two germline ends. The CDR3 DNA follows: TGTGCCACCAGCAGAGTAAGGACTGACAATGAGCAGTTCTTC. Protein: CATSRVRTDNEQFF.

Ten or more counts support this clonotype. The rearrangement links TRBV10-3 to TRBJ1-1, with D possibly being TRBD1 (5 bases). This CDR3 spans 14 amino acids. CDR1 ENHRY and CDR2 SYGVKD come from the germline V gene. Trimming cost V 6 bases and J 1 base, with 12 bases left between them. The CDR3 bases are TGTGCCATCAGGGAACAGACAGCGAACACTGAAGCTTTCTTT. Translation gives CAIREQTANTEAFF.

Many counts were recorded for this clonotype. The V gene is TRBV2, the J gene TRBJ1-6; D call uncertain. Trimming shortened V by 0 bases and J by 8 bases, and 5 bases separated the two germline ends. Germline V lookup: CDR1 SNHLY, CDR2 FYNNEI. The CDR3 contains 13 residues. The chain's CDR3 is CASSEASYSPLHF. The DNA of the CDR3 is TGTGCCAGCAGTGAAGCTAGCTATTCACCCCTCCACTTT.

This clonotype was recorded at least ten times. The CDR3 here is CASSYSSDTTQYF. For the CDR3, the DNA is TGCGCCAGCAGCTATTCAAGCGACACGACCCAGTACTTC. The rearrangement links TRBV5-1 to TRBJ2-5; D is undetermined. V lost 3 bases and J 7 bases, leaving 13 bases between the germline ends. The germline gives CDR1 SGHRS, CDR2 YFSETQ. This CDR3 contains 13 residues.

This clonotype was detected ten times or more. This rearrangement joins TRBV6-2 or TRBV6-3 to TRBJ2-5; 8 nucleotides agree with TRBD2. Trimming at V came to 2 bases and at J to 5 bases, leaving 10 bases not matched to a gene. The germline CDR1 and CDR2 sequences are MNHEY and SVGEGT. CDR3 size: 16 residues. CDR3 nucleotides: TGTGCCAGCAGTTACGGAGCGGGGGCTCGGGGTGAGACCCAGTACTTC. Its protein is CASSYGAGARGETQYF.

This clonotype was seen at least ten times. The gene calls are TRBV12-3 or TRBV12-4 and TRBJ1-1, with no clear D. The V end was cut by 5 bases, the J end by 3 bases, with 16 bases between. This CDR3 has 15 amino acids. The CDR3 bases are TGTGCCAGCAGTCCCCACCGGGCAAGGGACACTGAAGCTTTCTTT. It codes for CASSPHRARDTEAFF.

In this sample, this clonotype is medium-sized (0.01 to 0.1%). The chain uses TRBV7-3 and TRBJ2-5; D not certain. The CDR3 runs to 14 residues. The germline V gene has CDR1 SGHTA and CDR2 FQGTGA. The V gene lost 2 bases and the J gene lost 4 bases, with 11 bases spanning the gap. The DNA of the CDR3 is TGTGCCAGCAGCTTACACGGTGGGTCAGAGACCCAGTACTTC. It codes for CASSLHGGSETQYF.

The sample holds many counts of this clonotype. The rearrangement uses TRBV5-1 and TRBJ1-2, with 7 bases that match TRBD1. The V gene's germline CDR1 is SGHRS and CDR2 YFSETQ. The CDR3 length is 15 residues. The J segment lost 4 bases and the V segment lost 3 bases, leaving 9 bases of the junction unmatched. The CDR3 region is CASSSSPEGAYGYTF. In DNA form, the CDR3 reads TGCGCCAGCAGCTCCTCGCCCGAGGGGGCCTATGGCTACACCTTC.